This T cell receptor beta chain appears in the sequencing data of a study of cytomegalovirus exposure and HLA in healthy donors. Regarding the study as a whole: Specific recognition of CMV antigens was confirmed in vitro for a few chains (all CMV-associated).

Sequencing was performed with immunoSEQ multiplex PCR; in TCRdb, only in-frame clones are kept and a portion is missing. This table has 110,000 to 150,000 clones, about 90% appearing once. Concerning this clone: Its antigen is unidentified.

The V and J ends lost 1 base and 0 bases respectively, with 16 bases between them. Germline V gene sequence: CDR1 SGHVS, CDR2 FNYEAQ. CDR3 length equals 18 residues. Specimen: PBMCs. The sequence derives from a man between 18 and 35 years old in good health and CMV-seronegative. The chain links TRBV7-6 to TRBJ2-1; no clear D gene. CDR3 DNA sequence: TGTGCCAGCAGCTTAGTTTTCAGTGGCCGGAGCTCCTACAATGAGCAGTTCTTC. It translates to CASSLVFSGRSSYNEQFF.